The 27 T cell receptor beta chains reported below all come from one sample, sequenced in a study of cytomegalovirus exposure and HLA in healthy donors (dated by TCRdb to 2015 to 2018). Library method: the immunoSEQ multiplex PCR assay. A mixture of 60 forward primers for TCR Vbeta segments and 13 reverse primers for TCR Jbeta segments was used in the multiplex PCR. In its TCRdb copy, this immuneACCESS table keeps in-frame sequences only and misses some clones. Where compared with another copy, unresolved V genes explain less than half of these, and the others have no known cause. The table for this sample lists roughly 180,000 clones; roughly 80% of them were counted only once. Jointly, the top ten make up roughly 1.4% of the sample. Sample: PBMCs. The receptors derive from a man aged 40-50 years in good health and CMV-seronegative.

The CDR3 nucleotides read TGTGCCAGCAGAGCGGACAGGGACGAGCAGTACTTC. It encodes CASRADRDEQYF. The chain couples TRBV2 to TRBJ2-7; 8 bases align to TRBD1. V gave up 6 bases and J gave up 5 bases; unmatched junction bases: 3. CDR1 is SNHLY, CDR2 FYNNEI, per germline. The CDR3 runs to 12 residues. The whole variable domain, filled in from reference TRBV2 and TRBJ2-7, reads EPEVTQTPSHQVTQMGQEVILRCVPISNHLYFYWYRQILGQKVEFLVSFYNNEISEKSEIFDDQFSVERPDGSNFTLKIRSTKLEDSAMYFCASRADRDEQYFGPGTRLTVT.

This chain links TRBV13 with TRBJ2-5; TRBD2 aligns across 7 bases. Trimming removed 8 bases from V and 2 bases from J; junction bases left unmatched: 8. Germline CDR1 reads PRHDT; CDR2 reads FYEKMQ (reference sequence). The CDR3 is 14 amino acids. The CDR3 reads CASGRWGGQETQYF. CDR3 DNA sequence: TGTGCCAGCGGGAGGTGGGGGGGGCAAGAGACCCAGTACTTC.

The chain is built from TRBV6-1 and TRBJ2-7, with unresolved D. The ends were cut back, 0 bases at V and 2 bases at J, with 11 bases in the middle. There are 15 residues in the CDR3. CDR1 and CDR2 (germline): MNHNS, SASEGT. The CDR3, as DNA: TGTGCCAGCAGTGAAGCGGGCAGGCCCCCCTACGAGCAGTACTTC. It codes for CASSEAGRPPYEQYF.

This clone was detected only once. As DNA, the CDR3 is TGTGCCAGCAGCTTTACAGGGGTATCCTACGAGCAGTACTTC. The encoded protein is CASSFTGVSYEQYF. This chain joins TRBV11-1 and TRBJ2-7; 7 bases align to TRBD1. After removal of 3 bases from V and 1 base from J, the junction contained 3 bases not matched to a gene. CDR1 and CDR2 (germline): SGHAT, FQDESV (reference sequence). The CDR3 is 14 amino acids.

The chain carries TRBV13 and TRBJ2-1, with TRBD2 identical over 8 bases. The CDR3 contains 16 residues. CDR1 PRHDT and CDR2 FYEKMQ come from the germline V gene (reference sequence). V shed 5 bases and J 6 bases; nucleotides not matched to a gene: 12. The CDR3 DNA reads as TGTGCCAGCAGCGCCTATGGAGCGGGGGCCGGCAATGAGCAGTTCTTC. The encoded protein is CASSAYGAGAGNEQFF.

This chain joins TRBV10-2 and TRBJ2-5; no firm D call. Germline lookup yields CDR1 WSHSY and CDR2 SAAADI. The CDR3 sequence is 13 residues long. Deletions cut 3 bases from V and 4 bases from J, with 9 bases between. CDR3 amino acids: CASSDISPETQYF. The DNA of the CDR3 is TGCGCCAGCAGTGACATTAGCCCAGAGACCCAGTACTTC.

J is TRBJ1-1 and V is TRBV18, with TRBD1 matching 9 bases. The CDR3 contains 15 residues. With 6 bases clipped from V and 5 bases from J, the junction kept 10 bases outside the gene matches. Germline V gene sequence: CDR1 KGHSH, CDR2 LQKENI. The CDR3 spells CASSLLSGQGTEAFF. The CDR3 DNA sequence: TGTGCCAGCTCCCTCCTCTCAGGACAGGGGACTGAAGCTTTCTTT. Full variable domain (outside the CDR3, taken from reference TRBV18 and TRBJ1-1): NAGVMQNPRHLVRRRGQEARLRCSPMKGHSHVYWYRQLPEEGLKFMVYLQKENIIDESGMPKERFSAEFPKEGPSILRIQQVVRGDSAAYFCASSLLSGQGTEAFFGQGTRLTVV.

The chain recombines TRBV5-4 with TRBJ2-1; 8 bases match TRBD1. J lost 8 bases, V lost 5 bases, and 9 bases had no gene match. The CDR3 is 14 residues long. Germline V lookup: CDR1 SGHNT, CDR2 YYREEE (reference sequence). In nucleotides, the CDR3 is TGTGCCAGCAGTAGGCAGGGGGCGATGGATGAGCAGTTCTTC. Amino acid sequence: CASSRQGAMDEQFF.

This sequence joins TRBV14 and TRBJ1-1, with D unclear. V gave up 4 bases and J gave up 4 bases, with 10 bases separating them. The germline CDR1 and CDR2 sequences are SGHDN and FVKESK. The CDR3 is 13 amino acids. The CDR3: CASSPRVATEAFF. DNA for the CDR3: TGTGCCAGCAGCCCCCGGGTTGCCACTGAAGCTTTCTTT.

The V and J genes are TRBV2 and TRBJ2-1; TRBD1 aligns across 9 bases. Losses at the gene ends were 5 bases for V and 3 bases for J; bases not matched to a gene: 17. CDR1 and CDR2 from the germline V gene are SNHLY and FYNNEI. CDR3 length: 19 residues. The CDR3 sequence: CASSKSTGLQGAFYNEQFF. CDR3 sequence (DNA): TGTGCCAGCAGTAAATCTACCGGGCTACAGGGGGCTTTCTACAATGAGCAGTTCTTC. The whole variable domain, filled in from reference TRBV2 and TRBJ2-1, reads EPEVTQTPSHQVTQMGQEVILRCVPISNHLYFYWYRQILGQKVEFLVSFYNNEISEKSEIFDDQFSVERPDGSNFTLKIRSTKLEDSAMYFCASSKSTGLQGAFYNEQFFGPGTRLTVL.

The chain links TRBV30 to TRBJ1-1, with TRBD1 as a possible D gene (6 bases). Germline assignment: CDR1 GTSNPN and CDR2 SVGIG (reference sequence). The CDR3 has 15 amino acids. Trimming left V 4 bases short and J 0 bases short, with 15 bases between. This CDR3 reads CAWIDTGHLNTEAFF. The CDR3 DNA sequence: TGTGCCTGGATTGATACGGGACACCTGAACACTGAAGCTTTCTTT. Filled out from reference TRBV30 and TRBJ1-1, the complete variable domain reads SQTIHQWPATLVQPVGSPLSLECTVEGTSNPNLYWYRQAAGRGLQLLFYSVGIGQISSEVPQNLSASRPQDRQFILSSKKLLLSDSGFYLCAWIDTGHLNTEAFFGQGTRLTVV.

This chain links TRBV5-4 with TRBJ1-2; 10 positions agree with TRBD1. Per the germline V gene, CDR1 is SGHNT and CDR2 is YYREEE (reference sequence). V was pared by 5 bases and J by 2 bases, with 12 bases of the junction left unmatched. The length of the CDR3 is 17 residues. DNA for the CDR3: TGTGCCAGCAGTCCCGCCGGGACAGGGGCTACAAACTATGGCTACACCTTC. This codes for CASSPAGTGATNYGYTF.

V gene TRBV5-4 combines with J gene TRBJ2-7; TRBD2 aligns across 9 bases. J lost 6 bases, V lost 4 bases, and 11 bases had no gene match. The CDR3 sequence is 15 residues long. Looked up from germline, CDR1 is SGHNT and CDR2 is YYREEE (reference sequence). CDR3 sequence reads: CASSTAGTSRSEQYF. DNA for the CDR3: TGTGCCAGCAGCACGGCCGGGACTAGCCGCAGCGAGCAGTACTTC.

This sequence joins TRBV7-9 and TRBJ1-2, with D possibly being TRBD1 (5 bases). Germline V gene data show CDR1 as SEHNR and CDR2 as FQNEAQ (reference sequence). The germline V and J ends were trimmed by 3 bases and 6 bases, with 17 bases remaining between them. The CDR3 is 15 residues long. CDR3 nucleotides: TGTGCCAGCAGCTTGGCCGGACAACGAAGCCATGGCTACACCTTC. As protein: CASSLAGQRSHGYTF.

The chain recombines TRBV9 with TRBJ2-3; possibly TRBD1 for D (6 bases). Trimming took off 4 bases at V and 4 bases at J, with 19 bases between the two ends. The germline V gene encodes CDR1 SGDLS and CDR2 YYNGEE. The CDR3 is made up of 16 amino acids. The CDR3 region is CASSPRDTASSDTQYF. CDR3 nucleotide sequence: TGTGCCAGCAGCCCCCGGGACACGGCTAGCTCAGATACGCAGTATTTT. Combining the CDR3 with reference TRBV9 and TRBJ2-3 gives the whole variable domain DSGVTQTPKHLITATGQRVTLRCSPRSGDLSVYWYQQSLDQGLQFLIQYYNGEERAKGNILERFSAQQFPDLHSELNLSSLELGDSALYFCASSPRDTASSDTQYFGPGTRLTVL.

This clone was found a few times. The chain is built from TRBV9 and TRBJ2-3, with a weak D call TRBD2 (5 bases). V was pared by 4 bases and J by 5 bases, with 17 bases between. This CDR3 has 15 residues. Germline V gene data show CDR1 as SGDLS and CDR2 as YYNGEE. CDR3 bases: TGTGCCAGCAGCCCCAAGCGGAATGAAGGAGATACGCAGTATTTT. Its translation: CASSPKRNEGDTQYF.

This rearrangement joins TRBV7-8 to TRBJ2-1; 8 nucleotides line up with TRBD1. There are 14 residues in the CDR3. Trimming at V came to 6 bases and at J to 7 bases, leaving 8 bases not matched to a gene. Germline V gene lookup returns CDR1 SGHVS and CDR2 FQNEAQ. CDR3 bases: TGTGCCAGCAGGCGCGACAGGGGTAGGAATGAGCAGTTCTTC. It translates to CASRRDRGRNEQFF.

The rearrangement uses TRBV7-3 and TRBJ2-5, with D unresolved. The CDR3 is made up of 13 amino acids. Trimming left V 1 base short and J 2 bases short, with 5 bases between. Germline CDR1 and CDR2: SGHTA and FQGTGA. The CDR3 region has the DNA TGTGCCAGCAGCTTAATCGTTCAAGAGACCCAGTACTTC. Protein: CASSLIVQETQYF.

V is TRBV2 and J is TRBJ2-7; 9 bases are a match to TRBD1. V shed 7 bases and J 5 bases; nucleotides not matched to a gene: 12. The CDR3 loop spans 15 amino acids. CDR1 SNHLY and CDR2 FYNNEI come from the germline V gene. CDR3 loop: CASTGLQGALNEQYF. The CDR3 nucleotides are TGTGCCAGCACAGGCCTACAGGGGGCGTTAAACGAGCAGTACTTC. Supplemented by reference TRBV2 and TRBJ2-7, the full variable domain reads EPEVTQTPSHQVTQMGQEVILRCVPISNHLYFYWYRQILGQKVEFLVSFYNNEISEKSEIFDDQFSVERPDGSNFTLKIRSTKLEDSAMYFCASTGLQGALNEQYFGPGTRLTVT.

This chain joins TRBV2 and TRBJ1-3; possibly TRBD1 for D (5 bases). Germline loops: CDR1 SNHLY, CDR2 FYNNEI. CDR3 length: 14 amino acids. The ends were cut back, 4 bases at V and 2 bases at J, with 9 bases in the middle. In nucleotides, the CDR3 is TGTGCCAGCAGTGGGACAACTACTGGAAACACCATATATTTT. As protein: CASSGTTTGNTIYF.

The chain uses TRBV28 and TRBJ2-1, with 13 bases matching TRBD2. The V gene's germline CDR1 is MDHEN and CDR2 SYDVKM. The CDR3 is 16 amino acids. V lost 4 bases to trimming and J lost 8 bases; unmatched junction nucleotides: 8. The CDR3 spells CASSSLLAGGRDEQFF. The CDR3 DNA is TGTGCCAGCAGTTCCCTACTAGCGGGAGGGCGGGATGAGCAGTTCTTC.

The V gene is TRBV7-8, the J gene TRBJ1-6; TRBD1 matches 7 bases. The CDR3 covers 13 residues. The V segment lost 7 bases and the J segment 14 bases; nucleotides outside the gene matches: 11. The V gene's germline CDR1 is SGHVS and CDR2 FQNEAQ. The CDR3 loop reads CASTGTGAGTLHF. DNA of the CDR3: TGTGCCAGCACAGGAACAGGGGCAGGGACCCTCCACTTT.

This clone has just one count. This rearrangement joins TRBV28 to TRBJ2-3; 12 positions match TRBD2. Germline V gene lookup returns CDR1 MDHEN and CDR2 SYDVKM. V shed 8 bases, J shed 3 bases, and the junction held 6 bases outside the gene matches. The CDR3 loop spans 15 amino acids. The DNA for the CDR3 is TGTGCCAGCCGGACTAGCGGGATAGGGACAGATACGCAGTATTTT. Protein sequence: CASRTSGIGTDTQYF.

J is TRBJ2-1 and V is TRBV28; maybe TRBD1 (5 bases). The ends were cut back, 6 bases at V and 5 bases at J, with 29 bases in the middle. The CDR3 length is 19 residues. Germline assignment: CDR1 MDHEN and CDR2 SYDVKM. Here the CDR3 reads CASRGKTVLGELYHNEQFF. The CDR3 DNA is TGTGCCAGCAGAGGAAAGACAGTTTTAGGAGAATTGTACCACAATGAGCAGTTCTTC. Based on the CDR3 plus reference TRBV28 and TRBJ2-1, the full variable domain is DVKVTQSSRYLVKRTGEKVFLECVQDMDHENMFWYRQDPGLGLRLIYFSYDVKMKEKGDIPEGYSVSREKKERFSLILESASTNQTSMYLCASRGKTVLGELYHNEQFFGPGTRLTVL.

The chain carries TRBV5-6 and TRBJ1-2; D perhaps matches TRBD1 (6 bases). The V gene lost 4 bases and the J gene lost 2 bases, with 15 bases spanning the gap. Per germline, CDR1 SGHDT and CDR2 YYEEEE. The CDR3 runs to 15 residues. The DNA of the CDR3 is TGTGCCAGCAGCCGCGCGGGGGGGCGGAACTATGGCTACACCTTC. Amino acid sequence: CASSRAGGRNYGYTF.

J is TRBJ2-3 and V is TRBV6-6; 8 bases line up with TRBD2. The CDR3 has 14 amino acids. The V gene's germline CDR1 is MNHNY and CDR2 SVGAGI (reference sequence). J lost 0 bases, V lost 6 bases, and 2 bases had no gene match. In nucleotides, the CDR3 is TGTGCCAGCAGGGTAGCGGGGAGCACAGATACGCAGTATTTT. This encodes CASRVAGSTDTQYF.

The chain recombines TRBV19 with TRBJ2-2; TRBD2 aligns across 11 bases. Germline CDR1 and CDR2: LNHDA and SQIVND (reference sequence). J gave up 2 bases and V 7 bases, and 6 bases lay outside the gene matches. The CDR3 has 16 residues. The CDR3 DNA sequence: TGTGCCAGTATAAGACTAGCGGGGATTAACACCGGGGAGCTGTTTTTT. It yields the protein CASIRLAGINTGELFF.